These T cell receptor beta chains were read from a single sample in a study of blood T cell repertoires in COVID-19. Measured with immunoSEQ multiplex PCR; TCRdb has only the in-frame clones, and not every one. The data show some 340,000 clones, with about 90% seen just once and about 5.4% held by the top ten. Sample: PBMCs or T cells enriched from blood (not recorded which). Every receptor here comes from a woman aged 25 to 39 who had recovered from COVID-19. The CDR3 runs from the conserved cysteine through the conserved F or W. The D gene is left open where the match is weak. The size field is filled for only some rows; it gives once, few, many or a size class.

.	TRBD1	TRBV14	TRBJ1-2	TGTGCCAGCAGCGAAGACAGGGGGTTTTGGTATGGCTACACCTTC	CASSEDRGFWYGYTF
.	TRBD1	TRBV6-6	TRBJ2-1	TGTGCCAGCAGACCGGTTGTCGGGACAGGGGCCAATGAGCAGTTCTTC	CASRPVVGTGANEQFF
.	.	TRBV11-2	TRBJ1-5	TGTGCCAGCAGCTTGGGAGATAGCAATCAGCCCCAGCATTTT	CASSLGDSNQPQHF
.	.	TRBV6-5	TRBJ1-2	TGTGCCAGCAGTTCCTTGGCGGCAAGGAGTGGTTACACCTTC	CASSSLAARSGYTF
.	TRBD1	TRBV18	TRBJ1-6	TGTGCCAGCTCCCAAACAGGGGGTGCTAATAATTCACCCCTCCACTTT	CASSQTGGANNSPLHF
.	.	TRBV10-2	TRBJ2-4	TGCGCCAGCAGGATGGGGCCCAATCAAGCCAAAAACATTCAGTACTTC	CASRMGPNQAKNIQYF
.	.	TRBV3-1/TRBV3-2	TRBJ2-7	TGTGCCAGCAGCCAGACTGCGACAGCACTTTCCTACGAGCAGTACTTC	CASSQTATALSYEQYF
.	.	TRBV4-1	TRBJ2-1	TGCGCCAGCAGCCAAGTAGCGGAGGGCTACAATGAGCAGTTCTTC	CASSQVAEGYNEQFF
.	TRBD1	TRBV6-5	TRBJ1-6	TGTGCCAGCAGCCAGGGACAGGGCGGACTCCCCCTCCACTTT	CASSQGQGGLPLHF
.	.	TRBV6-6	TRBJ2-1	TGTGCCAGCAGTTACTCACAGGTGTATCAGTTCTTC	CASSYSQVYQFF
.	TRBD2	TRBV4-2	TRBJ2-1	TGTGCCAGCAGCCAAGATGGGCTAGCGGGGGGGCTGAGCTCCTACAATGAGCAGTTCTTC	CASSQDGLAGGLSSYNEQFF
once	.	TRBV20-1	TRBJ1-1	TGCAGCGCACAGGGGAACACTGAAGCTTTCTTT	CSAQGNTEAFF
.	.	TRBV30	TRBJ1-2	TGTGCCTGGAGTGCAGGTGGCTACACCTTC	CAWSAGGYTF
.	TRBD1	TRBV28	TRBJ1-2	TGTGCCAGCAGTTTATCGCGGGCCAGGGGGCTTGATGGCTACACCTTC	CASSLSRARGLDGYTF
.	TRBD2	TRBV7-9	TRBJ2-3	TGTGCCAGCAGCCGGACTAGCATAGATACGCAGTATTTT	CASSRTSIDTQYF
.	TRBD1	TRBV5-4	TRBJ1-2	TGTGCCAGCAGCTCCCGGACAGGGGCAGAAAATGGCTACACCTTC	CASSSRTGAENGYTF
.	TRBD1	TRBV29-1	TRBJ1-2	TGCAGCGTAGACAGGGGGTTCTATGGCTACACCTTC	CSVDRGFYGYTF
.	TRBD1	TRBV7-2	TRBJ1-5	TGTGCCAGCAGCTTAGACGCGGACAGGGGGCGTCATCAGCCCCAGCATTTT	CASSLDADRGRHQPQHF
.	.	TRBV5-4	TRBJ1-1	TGTGCCAGCAGCTTGGACTCCTGGAACACTGAAGCTTTCTTT	CASSLDSWNTEAFF
.	.	TRBV28	TRBJ1-2	TGTGCCAGCACCCTACAGGGAACATCCTATGGCTACACCTTC	CASTLQGTSYGYTF
.	TRBD2	TRBV3-1/TRBV3-2	TRBJ2-3	TGTGCCAGCAGCCAAGCTCTAGCGGGCCCCACAGATACGCAGTATTTT	CASSQALAGPTDTQYF
.	.	TRBV4-3	TRBJ1-1	TGCGCCAGCAGCCAAGGGATGGGCGACAGCCTGAACACTGAAGCTTTCTTT	CASSQGMGDSLNTEAFF
.	.	TRBV10-3	TRBJ1-1	TGTGCCACCTCAACCCTAGGACAGACTGGGGAAGCTTTCTTT	CATSTLGQTGEAFF
.	.	TRBV5-5	TRBJ2-7	TGTGCCAGCAGTTCACTATCCGGAGGGAACGAGCAGTACTTC	CASSSLSGGNEQYF
few	.	TRBV2	TRBJ2-1	TGTGCCAGCATCCGAGACCCAAGGGGCTCCTACAATGAGCAGTTCTTC	CASIRDPRGSYNEQFF
.	.	TRBV7-2	TRBJ2-2	TGTGCCAGCAGCTTAAACTTGCCAGGTGCAACCGGGGAGCTGTTTTTT	CASSLNLPGATGELFF
once	.	TRBV19	TRBJ1-5	TGTGCCAGTAGTATAATTACGACTCAAGGGGGTCAGCCCCAGCATTTT	CASSIITTQGGQPQHF
.	.	TRBV7-6	TRBJ1-2	TGTGCCAGCAGCCTCACGGGGCAGGGGTACTATGGCTACACCTTC	CASSLTGQGYYGYTF
many	.	TRBV20-1	TRBJ2-1	TGCAGTGCTAGTCCCAGGGACTACAATGAGCAGTTCTTC	CSASPRDYNEQFF
.	.	TRBV7-9	TRBJ2-7	TGTGCCAGCAGCGCTCTAGGGCAGGGAACCTACGAGCAGTACTTC	CASSALGQGTYEQYF
.	.	TRBV18	TRBJ2-1	TGTGCCAGCTCCATCTACGGAGGGGAAGGGAATGAGCAGTTCTTC	CASSIYGGEGNEQFF
.	TRBD1	TRBV5-6	TRBJ1-4	TGTGCCAGCAGCTTGGAGGGACAGGGCGAAGAAAAACTGTTTTTT	CASSLEGQGEEKLFF
once	TRBD1	TRBV4-1	TRBJ2-1	TGCGCCAGCAGCCGCGGAATAGACAGGGATGAGCAGTTCTTC	CASSRGIDRDEQFF
once	TRBD1	TRBV3-1/TRBV3-2	TRBJ1-2	TGTGCCAGCAGCCAGGAAACCATGGCAGGGGGGAACTATGGCTACACCTTC	CASSQETMAGGNYGYTF
.	.	TRBV11-2	TRBJ2-2	TGTGCCAGCAGCTTAGCGGGATCCGGGGAGCTGTTTTTT	CASSLAGSGELFF
.	.	TRBV6-2/TRBV6-3	TRBJ1-6	TGTGCCAGCAGTTTCGGGTCGGGGTCGAATTCACCCCTCCACTTT	CASSFGSGSNSPLHF
.	.	TRBV15	TRBJ2-7	TGTGCCACCAGCCCTACCTATGGAGGGAGCGAGCAGTACTTC	CATSPTYGGSEQYF
.	TRBD1	TRBV7-9	TRBJ1-1	TGTGCCAGCAGCGGCCTACAGGGGCAAGCTTTCTTT	CASSGLQGQAFF
.	TRBD2	TRBV4-2	TRBJ2-1	TGTGCCAGCAGCCAAGGTGTCGGGGGGGCGTTCTTC	CASSQGVGGAFF
.	.	TRBV4-1	TRBJ2-1	TGCGCCAGCAGCCGCACCTGGGGCCGGGTCGACAATGAGCAGTTCTTC	CASSRTWGRVDNEQFF
.	TRBD1	TRBV6-5	TRBJ2-7	TGTGCCAGCAGTTACGGGGGACAGCTTTACGAGCAGTACTTC	CASSYGGQLYEQYF
.	TRBD2	TRBV7-8	TRBJ2-7	TGTGCCAGCAGCCCTCTAGCGGGGCCGATCTCCTACGAGCAGTACTTC	CASSPLAGPISYEQYF
.	.	TRBV5-1	TRBJ1-1	TGCGCCAGCAGCTTGGGCCAGATGAACACTGAAGCTTTCTTT	CASSLGQMNTEAFF
.	.	TRBV6-5	TRBJ1-2	TGTGCCAGCAGCAACAGGAATTATGGCTACACCTTC	CASSNRNYGYTF
.	TRBD1	TRBV2	TRBJ2-7	TGTGCCAGCAGTGGGGACAGGGGGTCCTACGAGCAGTACTTC	CASSGDRGSYEQYF
once	.	TRBV5-5	TRBJ2-7	TGTGCCAGCAGCTGGGTCCCGGGGACCTACGAGCAGTACTTC	CASSWVPGTYEQYF
.	.	TRBV28	TRBJ1-2	TGTGCCAGCAGTCAACAGGGCCCTCTTAACTATGGCTACACCTTC	CASSQQGPLNYGYTF
once	.	TRBV18	TRBJ1-5	TGTGCCAGCTCACCCATTCCCCCAGGGCTTAATAGCAATCAGCCCCAGCATTTT	CASSPIPPGLNSNQPQHF
.	.	TRBV3-1/TRBV3-2	TRBJ1-4	TGTGCCAGCAGCCAAGTTGGGACAAGTAATGAAAAACTGTTTTTT	CASSQVGTSNEKLFF
.	.	TRBV5-4	TRBJ2-1	TGTGCCAGCAGCTCCTTGACTAGGCGCCAATCCTACAATGAGCAGTTCTTC	CASSSLTRRQSYNEQFF
.	.	TRBV5-4	TRBJ2-2	TGTGCCAGCAGCGTCGGGACACCGAACACCGGGGAGCTGTTTTTT	CASSVGTPNTGELFF
.	.	TRBV24-1	TRBJ1-1	TGTGCCACCAGTGATTCCAGGTTGAGCACTGAAGCTTTCTTT	CATSDSRLSTEAFF
once	.	TRBV3-1/TRBV3-2	TRBJ1-1	TGTGCCAGCAGCCAAGCCGGGAGGGGAACTGAAGCTTTCTTT	CASSQAGRGTEAFF
.	.	TRBV28	TRBJ1-5	TGTGCCAGCAGCCCCTATATCATGTTAATACAGGGTAATCTATCCTGGGGCAATCAGCCCCAGCATTTT	CASSPYIMLIQGNLSWGNQPQHF
.	TRBD1	TRBV6-5	TRBJ1-3	TGTGCCAGCAGTCGACCCCAGGGGGTCGGAAACACCATATATTTT	CASSRPQGVGNTIYF
.	.	TRBV14	TRBJ1-5	TGTGCCAGCAGCCCCAGGGGTGGTGGCAATCAGCCCCAGCATTTT	CASSPRGGGNQPQHF
.	TRBD2	TRBV9	TRBJ2-5	TGTGCCAGCAGCGCCCCAGCCGGGGGGGTACAAGAGACCCAGTACTTC	CASSAPAGGVQETQYF
.	.	TRBV7-8	TRBJ2-1	TGTGCCAGCAGCTTAGAAGGGGGAGACTACAATGAGCAGTTCTTC	CASSLEGGDYNEQFF
once	.	TRBV5-1	TRBJ1-3	TGCGCCAGCAGCCTAGGGGTTTTTGGAAACACCATATATTTT	CASSLGVFGNTIYF